The following is a T cell receptor beta chain sequence with its context. Germline V gene sequence: CDR1 SNHLY, CDR2 FYNNEI. This CDR3 is built from 13 residues. V shed 8 bases and J shed 5 bases, with 15 bases lying between them. These data belong to a study of blood T cell repertoires in COVID-19. Across the whole study: The origin of the acute and convalescent COVID-19 samples was the United States, Italy and Spain. Nucleic acid was either cDNA or gDNA, and it came from T cells, B-cell-depleted T cells, or PBMCs.

Patients at the Seattle site were enrolled during active infection and followed longitudinally. Clones were read by immunoSEQ multiplex PCR, and TCRdb kept only the in-frame ones, dropping some. The sample shows a few hundred thousand clones, approximately 88% of them seen only once. This clonotype was sampled from a woman in her fifties or sixties with COVID-19, enrolled during active disease. The sequencing input was peripheral blood. The V and J genes are TRBV2 and TRBJ1-1; no clear D. CDR3 amino acids: CASLSAAKTEAFF. CDR3 coding DNA: TGTGCCAGCCTAAGCGCGGCGAAGACTGAAGCTTTCTTT.